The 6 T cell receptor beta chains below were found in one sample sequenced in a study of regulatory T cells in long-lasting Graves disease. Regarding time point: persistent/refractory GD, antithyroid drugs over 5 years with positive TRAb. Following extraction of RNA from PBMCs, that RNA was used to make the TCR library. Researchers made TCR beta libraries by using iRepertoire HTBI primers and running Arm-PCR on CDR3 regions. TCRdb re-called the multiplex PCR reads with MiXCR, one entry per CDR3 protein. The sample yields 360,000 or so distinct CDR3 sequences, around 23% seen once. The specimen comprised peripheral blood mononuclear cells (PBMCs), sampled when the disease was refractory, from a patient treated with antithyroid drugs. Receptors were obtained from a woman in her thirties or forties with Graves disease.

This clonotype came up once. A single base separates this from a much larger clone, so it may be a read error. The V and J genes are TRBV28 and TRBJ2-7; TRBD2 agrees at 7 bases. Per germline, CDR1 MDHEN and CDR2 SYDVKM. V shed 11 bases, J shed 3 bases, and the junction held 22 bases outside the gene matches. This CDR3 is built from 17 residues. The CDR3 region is CAGTSQGGSPSVYEQYF. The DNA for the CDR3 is TGTGCCGGCACCTCTCAGGGCGGGAGCCCTTCTGTCTACGAGCAGTACTTC. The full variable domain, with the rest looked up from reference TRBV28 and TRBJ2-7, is DVKVTQSSRYLVKRTGEKVFLECVQDMDHENMFWYRQDPGLGLRLIYFSYDVKMKEKGDIPEGYSVSREKKERFSLILESASTNQTSMYLCAGTSQGGSPSVYEQYFGPGTRLTVT.

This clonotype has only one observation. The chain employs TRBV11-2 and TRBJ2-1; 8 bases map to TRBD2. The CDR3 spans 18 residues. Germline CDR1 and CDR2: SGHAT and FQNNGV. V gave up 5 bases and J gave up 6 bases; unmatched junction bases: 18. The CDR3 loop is CASSLGRGDLAGPNEQFF. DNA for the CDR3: TGTGCCAGCAGCCTGGGCCGAGGGGACCTAGCGGGCCCCAATGAGCAGTTCTTC.

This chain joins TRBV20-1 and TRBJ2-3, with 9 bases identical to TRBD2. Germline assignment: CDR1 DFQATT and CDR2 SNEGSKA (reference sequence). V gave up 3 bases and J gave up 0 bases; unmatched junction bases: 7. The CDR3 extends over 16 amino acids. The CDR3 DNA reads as TGCAGTGCTAGGCTGTCTAGCGGGACAAGCACAGATACGCAGTATTTT. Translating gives CSARLSSGTSTDTQYF.

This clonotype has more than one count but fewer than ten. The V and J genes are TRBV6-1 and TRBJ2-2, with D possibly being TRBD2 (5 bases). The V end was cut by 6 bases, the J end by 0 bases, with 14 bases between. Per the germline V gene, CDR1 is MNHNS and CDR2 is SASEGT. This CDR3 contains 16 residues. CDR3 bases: TGTGCCAGCAGCTCCCGCGGGCAGCCGAACACCGGGGAGCTGTTTTTT. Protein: CASSSRGQPNTGELFF.

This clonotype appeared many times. CDR3 coding DNA: TGCAGCGTTCGTGTCTCGGGACAGAACACTGAAGCTTTCTTT. Encoded protein: CSVRVSGQNTEAFF. This sequence joins TRBV29-1 and TRBJ1-1; a possible D gene is TRBD1 (6 bases). CDR3 length equals 14 residues. The V end lost 5 bases, the J end lost 1 base, and 14 bases lay between the germline ends. CDR1 and CDR2 from the germline V gene are SQVTM and ANQGSEA.

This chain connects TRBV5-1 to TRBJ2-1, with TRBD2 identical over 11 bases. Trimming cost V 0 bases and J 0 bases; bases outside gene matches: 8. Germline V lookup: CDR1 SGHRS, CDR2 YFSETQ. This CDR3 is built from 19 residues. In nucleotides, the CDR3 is TGCGCCAGCAGCTTGGGTCTAGCGGGAGGCACCGACTCCTACAATGAGCAGTTCTTC. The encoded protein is CASSLGLAGGTDSYNEQFF.